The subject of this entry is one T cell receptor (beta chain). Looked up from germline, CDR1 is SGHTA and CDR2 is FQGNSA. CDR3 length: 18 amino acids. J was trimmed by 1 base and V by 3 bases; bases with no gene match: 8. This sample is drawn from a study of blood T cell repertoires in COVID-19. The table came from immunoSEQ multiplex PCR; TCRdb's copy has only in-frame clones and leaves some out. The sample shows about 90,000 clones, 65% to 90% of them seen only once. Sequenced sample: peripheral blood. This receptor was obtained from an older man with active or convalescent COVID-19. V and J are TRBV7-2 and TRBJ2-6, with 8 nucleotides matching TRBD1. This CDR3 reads CASSFRSTGGSGANVLTF. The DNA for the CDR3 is TGTGCCAGCAGCTTCAGGTCCACAGGGGGATCTGGGGCCAACGTCCTGACTTTC. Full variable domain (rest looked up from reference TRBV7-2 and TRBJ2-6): GAGVSQSPSNKVTEKGKDVELRCDPISGHTALYWYRQSLGQGLEFLIYFQGNSAPDKSGLPSDRFSAERTGGSVSTLTIQRTQQEDSAVYLCASSFRSTGGSGANVLTFGAGSRLTVL.